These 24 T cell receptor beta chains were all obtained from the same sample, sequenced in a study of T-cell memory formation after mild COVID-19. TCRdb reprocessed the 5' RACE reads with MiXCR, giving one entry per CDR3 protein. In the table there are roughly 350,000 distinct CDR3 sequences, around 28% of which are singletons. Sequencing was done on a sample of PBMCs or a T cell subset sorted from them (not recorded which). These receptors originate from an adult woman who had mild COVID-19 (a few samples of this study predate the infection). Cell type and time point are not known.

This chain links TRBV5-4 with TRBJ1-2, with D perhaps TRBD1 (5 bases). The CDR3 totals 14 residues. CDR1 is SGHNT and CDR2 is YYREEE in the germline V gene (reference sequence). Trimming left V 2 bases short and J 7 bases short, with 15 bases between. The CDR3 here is CASSFSPGISGYTF. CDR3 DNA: TGTGCCAGCAGCTTTTCTCCAGGGATTAGTGGCTACACCTTC.

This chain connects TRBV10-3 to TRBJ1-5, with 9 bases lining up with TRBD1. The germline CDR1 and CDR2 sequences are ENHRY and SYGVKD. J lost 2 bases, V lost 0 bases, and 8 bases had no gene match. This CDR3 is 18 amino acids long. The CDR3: CAISESGTGRLGNQPQHF. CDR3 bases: TGTGCCATCAGTGAGTCGGGGACAGGGAGGTTGGGCAATCAGCCCCAGCATTTT.

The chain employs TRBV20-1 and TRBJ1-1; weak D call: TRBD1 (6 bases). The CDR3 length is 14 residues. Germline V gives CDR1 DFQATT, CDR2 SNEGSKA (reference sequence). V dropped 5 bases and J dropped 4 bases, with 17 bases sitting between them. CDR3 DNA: TGCAGTGCTCCCCGGGGGGGGGGCGGCACTGAAGCTTTCTTT. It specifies CSAPRGGGGTEAFF.

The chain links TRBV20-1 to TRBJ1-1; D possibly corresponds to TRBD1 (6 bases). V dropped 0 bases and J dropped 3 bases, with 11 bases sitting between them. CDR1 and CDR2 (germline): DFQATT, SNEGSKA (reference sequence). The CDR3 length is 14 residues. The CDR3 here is CSARDPRGDTEAFF. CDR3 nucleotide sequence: TGCAGTGCTAGAGATCCTAGGGGGGACACTGAAGCTTTCTTT.

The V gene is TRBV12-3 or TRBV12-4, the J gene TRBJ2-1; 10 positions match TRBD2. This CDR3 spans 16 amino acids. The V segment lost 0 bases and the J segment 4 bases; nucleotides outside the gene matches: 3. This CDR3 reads CASSLAGLATYNEQFF. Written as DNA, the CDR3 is TGTGCCAGCAGTTTAGCGGGACTAGCGACATACAATGAGCAGTTCTTC.

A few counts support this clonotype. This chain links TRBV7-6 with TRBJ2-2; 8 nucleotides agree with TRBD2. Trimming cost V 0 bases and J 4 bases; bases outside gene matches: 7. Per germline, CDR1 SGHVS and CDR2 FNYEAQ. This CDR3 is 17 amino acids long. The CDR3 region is CASSLASGGPGTGELFF. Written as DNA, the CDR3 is TGTGCCAGCAGCTTAGCCAGCGGGGGCCCGGGCACCGGGGAGCTGTTTTTT. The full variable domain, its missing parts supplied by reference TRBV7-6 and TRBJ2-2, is GAGVSQSPRYKVTKRGQDVALRCDPISGHVSLYWYRQALGQGPEFLTYFNYEAQQDKSGLPNDRFSAERPEGSISTLTIQRTEQRDSAMYRCASSLASGGPGTGELFFGEGSRLTVL.

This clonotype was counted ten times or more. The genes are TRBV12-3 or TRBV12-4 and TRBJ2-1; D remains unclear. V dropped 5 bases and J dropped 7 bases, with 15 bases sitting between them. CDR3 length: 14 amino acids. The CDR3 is CASSPRSVRNEQFF. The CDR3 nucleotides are TGTGCCAGCAGTCCTCGGAGTGTGAGAAATGAGCAGTTCTTC.

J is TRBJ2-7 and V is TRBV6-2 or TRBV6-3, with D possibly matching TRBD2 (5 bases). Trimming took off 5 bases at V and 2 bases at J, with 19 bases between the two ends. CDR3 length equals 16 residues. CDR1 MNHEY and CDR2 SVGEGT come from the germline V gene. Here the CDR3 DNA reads TGTGCCAGCAGTCCCGCCGCGGGTGCACTCCCCTACGAGCAGTACTTC. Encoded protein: CASSPAAGALPYEQYF.

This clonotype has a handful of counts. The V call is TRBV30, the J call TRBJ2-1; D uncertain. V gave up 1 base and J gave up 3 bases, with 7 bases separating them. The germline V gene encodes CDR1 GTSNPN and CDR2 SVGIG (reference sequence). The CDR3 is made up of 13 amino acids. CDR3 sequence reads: CAWSETSYNEQFF. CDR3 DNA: TGTGCCTGGAGTGAGACAAGCTACAATGAGCAGTTCTTC.

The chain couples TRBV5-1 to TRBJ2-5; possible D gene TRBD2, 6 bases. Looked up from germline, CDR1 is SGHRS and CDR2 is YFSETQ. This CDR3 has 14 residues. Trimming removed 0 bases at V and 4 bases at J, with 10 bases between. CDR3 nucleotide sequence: TGCGCCAGCAGCTTGGAGGGTAGCGGAGAGACCCAGTACTTC. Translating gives CASSLEGSGETQYF.

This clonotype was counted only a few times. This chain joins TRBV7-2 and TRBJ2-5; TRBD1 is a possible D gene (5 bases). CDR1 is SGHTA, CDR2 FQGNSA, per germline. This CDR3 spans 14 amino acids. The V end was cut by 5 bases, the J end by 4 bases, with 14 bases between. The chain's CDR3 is CASSLWTSGETQYF. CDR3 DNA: TGTGCCAGCAGCCTGTGGACATCGGGAGAGACCCAGTACTTC.

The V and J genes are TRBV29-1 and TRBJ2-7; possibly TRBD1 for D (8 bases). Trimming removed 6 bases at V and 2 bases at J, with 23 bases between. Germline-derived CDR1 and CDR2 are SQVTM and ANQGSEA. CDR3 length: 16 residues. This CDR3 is CSVWTGKRAGTYEQYF. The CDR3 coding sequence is TGCAGCGTATGGACAGGGAAGAGAGCGGGGACCTACGAGCAGTACTTC.

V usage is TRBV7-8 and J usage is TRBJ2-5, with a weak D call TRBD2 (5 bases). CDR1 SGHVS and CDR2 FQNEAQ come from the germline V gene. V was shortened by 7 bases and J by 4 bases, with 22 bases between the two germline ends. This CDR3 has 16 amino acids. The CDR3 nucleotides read TGTGCCAGCACGCGAGTAACGGGGTCGGGCGGAGAGACCCAGTACTTC. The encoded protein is CASTRVTGSGGETQYF. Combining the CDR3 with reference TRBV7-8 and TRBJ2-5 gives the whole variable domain GAGVSQSPRYKVAKRGQDVALRCDPISGHVSLFWYQQALGQGPEFLTYFQNEAQLDKSGLPSDRFFAERPEGSVSTLKIQRTQQEDSAVYLCASTRVTGSGGETQYFGPGTRLLVL.

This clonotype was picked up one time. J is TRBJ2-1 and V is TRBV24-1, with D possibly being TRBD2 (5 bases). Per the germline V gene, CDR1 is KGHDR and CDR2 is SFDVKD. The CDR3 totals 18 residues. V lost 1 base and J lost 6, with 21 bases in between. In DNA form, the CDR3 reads TGTGCCACCAGTGATTTCCCAAGCGGAGCCCCGCCCATCAATGAGCAGTTCTTC. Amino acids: CATSDFPSGAPPINEQFF.

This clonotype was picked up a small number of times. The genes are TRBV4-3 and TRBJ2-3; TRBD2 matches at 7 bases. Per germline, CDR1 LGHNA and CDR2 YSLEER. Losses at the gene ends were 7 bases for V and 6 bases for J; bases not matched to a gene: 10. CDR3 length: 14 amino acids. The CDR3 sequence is CASKRVAGGDTQYF. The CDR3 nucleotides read TGCGCCAGCAAACGGGTAGCGGGTGGGGATACGCAGTATTTT.

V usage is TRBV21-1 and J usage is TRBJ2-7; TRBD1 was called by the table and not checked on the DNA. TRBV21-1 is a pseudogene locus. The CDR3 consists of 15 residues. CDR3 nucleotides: TGTGCCAGCAGCAAATCACACCGGGACAGCTACGAGCAGTACTTC. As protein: CASSKSHRDSYEQYF.

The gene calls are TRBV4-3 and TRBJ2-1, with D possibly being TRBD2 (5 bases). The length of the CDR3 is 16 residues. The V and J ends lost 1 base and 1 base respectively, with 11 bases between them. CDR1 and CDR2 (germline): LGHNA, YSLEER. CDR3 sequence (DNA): TGCGCCAGCAGCCAAGGTAGAGGGCCTTCCTACAATGAGCAGTTCTTC. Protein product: CASSQGRGPSYNEQFF.

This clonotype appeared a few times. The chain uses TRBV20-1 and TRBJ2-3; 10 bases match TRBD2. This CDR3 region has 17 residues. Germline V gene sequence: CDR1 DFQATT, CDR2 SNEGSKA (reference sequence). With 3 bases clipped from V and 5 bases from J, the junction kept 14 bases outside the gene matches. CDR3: CSASGTSDTTRRDTQYF. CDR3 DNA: TGCAGTGCTAGTGGGACTAGCGATACCACGAGGCGAGATACGCAGTATTTT.

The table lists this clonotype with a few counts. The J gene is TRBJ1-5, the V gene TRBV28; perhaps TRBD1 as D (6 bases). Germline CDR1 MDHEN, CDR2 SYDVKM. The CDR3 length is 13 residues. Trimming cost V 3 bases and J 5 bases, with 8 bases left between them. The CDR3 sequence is CASSFTGYQPQHF. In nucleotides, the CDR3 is TGTGCCAGCAGTTTTACAGGGTATCAGCCCCAGCATTTT. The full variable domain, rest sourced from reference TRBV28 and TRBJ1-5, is DVKVTQSSRYLVKRTGEKVFLECVQDMDHENMFWYRQDPGLGLRLIYFSYDVKMKEKGDIPEGYSVSREKKERFSLILESASTNQTSMYLCASSFTGYQPQHFGDGTRLSIL.

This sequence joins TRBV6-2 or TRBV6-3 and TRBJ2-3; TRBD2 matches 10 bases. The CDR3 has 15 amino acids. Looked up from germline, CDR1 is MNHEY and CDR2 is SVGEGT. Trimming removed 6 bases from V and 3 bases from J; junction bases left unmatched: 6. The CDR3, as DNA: TGTGCCAGCAGACGAGATAGCGGGAGGACAGATACGCAGTATTTT. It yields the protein CASRRDSGRTDTQYF.

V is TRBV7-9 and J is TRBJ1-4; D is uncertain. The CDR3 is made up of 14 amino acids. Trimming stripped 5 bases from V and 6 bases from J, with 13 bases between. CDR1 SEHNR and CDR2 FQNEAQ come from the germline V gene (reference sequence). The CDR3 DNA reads TGTGCCAGCAGCGTACGGGGTGGGGATGAAAAACTGTTTTTT. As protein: CASSVRGGDEKLFF.

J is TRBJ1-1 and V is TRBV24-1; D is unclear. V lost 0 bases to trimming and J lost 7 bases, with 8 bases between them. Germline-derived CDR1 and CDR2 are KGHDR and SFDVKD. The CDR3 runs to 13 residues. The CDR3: CATSDLPGGEAFF. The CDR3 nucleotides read TGTGCCACCAGTGATTTGCCGGGCGGTGAAGCTTTCTTT.

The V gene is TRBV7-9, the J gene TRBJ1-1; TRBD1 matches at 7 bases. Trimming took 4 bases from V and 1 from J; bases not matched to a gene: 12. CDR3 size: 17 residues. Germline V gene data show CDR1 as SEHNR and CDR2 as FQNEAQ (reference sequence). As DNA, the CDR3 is TGTGCCAGCAGCTCCCAGGGGACAGTTTTTTGGAACACTGAAGCTTTCTTT. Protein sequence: CASSSQGTVFWNTEAFF.

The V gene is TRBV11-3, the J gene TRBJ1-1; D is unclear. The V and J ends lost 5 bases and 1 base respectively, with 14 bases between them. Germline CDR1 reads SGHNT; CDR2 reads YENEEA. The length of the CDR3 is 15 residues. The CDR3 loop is CASSRMKGTNTEAFF. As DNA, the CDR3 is TGTGCCAGCAGCCGAATGAAGGGCACGAACACTGAAGCTTTCTTT.